Reported below is one T cell receptor beta chain. Losses at the gene ends were 2 bases for V and 0 bases for J; bases not matched to a gene: 2. This CDR3 region has 16 residues. Germline loops: CDR1 SGHAT, CDR2 FQNNGV. Repertoires were generated with immunoSEQ multiplex PCR, while TCRdb's copy carries only in-frame clones and drops some. The sample consists of about 120,000 clones, roughly 90% of them appearing once. This sample was included in a study of blood T cell repertoires in COVID-19. The TCR sequence derives from a middle-aged man with acute or convalescent COVID-19. The sample comprised peripheral blood. The chain uses TRBV11-2 and TRBJ2-3; 10 nucleotides match TRBD2. CDR3 coding DNA: TGTGCCAGCAGCTTACATAGCGGGGGGAGCACAGATACGCAGTATTTT. Protein product: CASSLHSGGSTDTQYF.